This T cell receptor beta chain appears in the sequencing data of a study of cytotoxic CD8 clonotypes in ibrutinib-treated CLL. Study details: The patient breakdown showed roughly ten relapsed/refractory and some 16 treatment-naive cases, with fewer than 18 IGHV unmutated. General study results and limits: Patients showed higher baseline clonality than age-matched healthy donors, and it tracked circulating CD8+ T-cell counts.

TCRdb keeps only in-frame clones here, not all; method: immunoSEQ multiplex PCR. The table lists some 150,000 clones, about 72% of them singletons. To note about this clone: Its cognate antigen is unknown.

The sample consisted of PBMCs, taken after 12 months of ibrutinib treatment. The clonotype originates from a human donor with chronic lymphocytic leukemia.

The CDR3 spells CASSLRSRQNYTF. In DNA form, the CDR3 reads TGTGCCAGCAGCTTACGTTCCCGACAGAACTACACCTTC. The chain couples TRBV7-3 to TRBJ1-2, with D possibly TRBD1 on 5 matching bases. Trimming removed 2 bases at V and 10 bases at J, with 14 bases between. The CDR3 is 13 residues long. The V gene's germline CDR1 is SGHTA and CDR2 FQGTGA.